This is a list of T cell receptor beta chains from one sample in a study of blood T cell repertoires in COVID-19. Assay: immunoSEQ multiplex PCR; the TCRdb copy retains only in-frame clones and omits some. The profile covers around 90,000 clones, with about 90% appearing a single time and around 2% taken by the ten largest. Sequenced input: peripheral blood. The receptors were sampled from a man aged 50 to 60 with COVID-19, enrolled during active disease. Both conserved end residues are part of each CDR3. D genes are given only for firm matches. Clone size, where shown, is once, few, many, or a class for clones that have expanded.

clone size,D gene,J gene,V gene,CDR3 protein,CDR3 DNA
NA,TRBD1,TRBJ1-6,TRBV15,CATSRPGTASYNSPLHF,TGTGCCACCAGCAGACCCGGGACAGCAAGCTATAATTCACCCCTCCACTTT
NA,NA,TRBJ1-5,TRBV19,CASSARKGNQPQHF,TGTGCCAGTAGTGCCAGGAAGGGCAATCAGCCCCAGCATTTT
NA,TRBD1,TRBJ1-5,TRBV30,CAWSKGGTVNQPQHF,TGTGCCTGGAGTAAAGGAGGGACAGTAAATCAGCCCCAGCATTTT
NA,NA,TRBJ1-1,TRBV10-3,CAISEFRGSTEAFF,TGTGCCATCAGTGAGTTCAGGGGATCGACTGAAGCTTTCTTT
NA,NA,TRBJ1-5,TRBV7-3,CASSLTGGQPQHF,TGTGCCAGCAGCTTAACGGGGGGTCAGCCCCAGCATTTT
NA,NA,TRBJ1-2,TRBV14,CASSQVRGGRANYGYTF,TGTGCCAGCAGCCAAGTTCGCGGGGGCCGAGCGAACTATGGCTACACCTTC
NA,NA,TRBJ1-2,TRBV28,CASSFKGSGYTF,TGTGCCAGCAGTTTTAAAGGGAGTGGCTACACCTTC
few,NA,TRBJ2-7,TRBV6-5,CASSYSPGLPYEQYF,TGTGCCAGCAGTTACAGTCCAGGACTTCCCTACGAGCAGTACTTC
NA,TRBD1,TRBJ2-2,TRBV6-6,CALGTGGDTGELFF,TGTGCCTTGGGGACAGGGGGTGACACCGGGGAGCTGTTTTTT
NA,TRBD1,TRBJ1-6,TRBV30,CAWRSTGTYNSPLHF,TGTGCCTGGAGATCGACAGGGACTTATAATTCACCCCTCCACTTT
once,NA,TRBJ2-5,TRBV7-2,CASKGIQGGETQYF,TGTGCCAGCAAAGGGATCCAGGGGGGAGAGACCCAGTACTTC
few,NA,TRBJ1-1,TRBV9,CASSATGPEAFF,TGTGCCAGCAGCGCCACAGGGCCGGAAGCTTTCTTT
NA,TRBD1,TRBJ2-2,TRBV28,CASSLKQGYGELFF,TGTGCCAGCAGTTTGAAACAGGGGTACGGGGAGCTGTTTTTT
NA,TRBD2,TRBJ2-5,TRBV4-1,CASSQDGPGGYETQYF,TGCGCCAGCAGCCAAGATGGGCCGGGGGGATACGAGACCCAGTACTTC
NA,NA,TRBJ1-4,TRBV18,CASSRSGNEKLFF,TGTGCCAGCTCACGGTCGGGTAATGAAAAACTGTTTTTT
once,TRBD1,TRBJ1-3,TRBV5-1,CASSLGLRPPGGPNTIYF,TGCGCCAGCAGCTTGGGGCTACGGCCGCCAGGGGGACCAAACACCATATATTTT
few,TRBD1,TRBJ1-5,TRBV3-1/TRBV3-2,CASSQDWPRRETGLDQPQHF,TGTGCCAGCAGCCAAGATTGGCCGCGTAGAGAGACAGGGTTGGATCAGCCCCAGCATTTT
NA,NA,TRBJ1-5,TRBV6-5,CASLEPRPQHF,TGTGCCAGCTTAGAGCCGAGGCCCCAGCATTTT
once,NA,TRBJ1-5,TRBV10-2,CASSPQGIQPQHF,TGCGCCAGCAGTCCACAGGGCATTCAGCCCCAGCATTTT
NA,NA,TRBJ1-2,TRBV12-3/TRBV12-4,CASRGGADYGYTF,TGTGCCAGCAGAGGCGGGGCAGACTATGGCTACACCTTC
NA,TRBD2,TRBJ2-1,TRBV28,CASSSGGGYNEQFF,TGTGCCAGCAGTAGCGGGGGGGGTTACAATGAGCAGTTCTTC
NA,NA,TRBJ2-1,TRBV7-6,CASSPAGGNEQFF,TGTGCCAGCAGCCCGGCAGGGGGGAATGAGCAGTTCTTC
NA,TRBD1,TRBJ1-6,TRBV3-1/TRBV3-2,CASSRTGFNSPLHF,TGTGCCAGCAGCCGGACAGGGTTTAATTCACCCCTCCACTTT
NA,TRBD1,TRBJ2-7,TRBV18,CASSQPGQSSYEQYF,TGTGCCAGCTCACAACCGGGACAGAGCTCCTACGAGCAGTACTTC
NA,TRBD2,TRBJ2-2,TRBV5-6,CASSLGREGTNTGELFF,TGTGCCAGCAGCTTGGGGAGGGAGGGAACCAACACCGGGGAGCTGTTTTTT
NA,NA,TRBJ2-6,TRBV5-1,CASSLVGATRSGANVLTF,TGCGCCAGCAGCTTGGTGGGAGCAACCCGCTCTGGGGCCAACGTCCTGACTTTC
NA,TRBD1,TRBJ1-5,TRBV28,CASSRQGRRGQPQHF,TGTGCCAGCAGTAGACAGGGGAGAAGGGGTCAGCCCCAGCATTTT
NA,NA,TRBJ1-5,TRBV7-3,CASSASRDQPQHF,TGTGCCAGCAGCGCTTCCAGGGATCAGCCCCAGCATTTT
NA,NA,TRBJ2-5,TRBV7-3,CASSLGGEGETQYF,TGTGCCAGCAGCCTGGGGGGTGAGGGAGAGACCCAGTACTTC
NA,NA,TRBJ1-1,TRBV5-1,CASSTDPGTEAFF,TGCGCCAGCAGCACCGACCCAGGCACTGAAGCTTTCTTT
few,NA,TRBJ1-6,TRBV10-1,CANPGHLKGSPLHF,TGCGCCAACCCGGGACACCTTAAGGGTTCACCCCTCCACTTT
NA,NA,TRBJ2-4,TRBV12-3/TRBV12-4,CASSPRVPSIQYF,TGTGCCAGCAGTCCCAGGGTCCCCAGCATTCAGTACTTC
few,TRBD2,TRBJ2-1,TRBV15,CATSRDRRLADFNEQFF,TGTGCCACCAGCAGAGATCGGAGGCTAGCGGATTTCAATGAGCAGTTCTTC
NA,TRBD1,TRBJ1-6,TRBV3-1/TRBV3-2,CASSQRAPGQGNTYNSPLHF,TGTGCCAGCAGCCAACGAGCGCCGGGACAGGGTAACACCTATAATTCACCCCTCCACTTT
NA,NA,TRBJ1-4,TRBV28,CATRDTIEKLFF,TGTGCCACCAGGGACACAATTGAAAAACTGTTTTTT
NA,NA,TRBJ2-7,TRBV21-1,CASRKRDGEEQYF,TGTGCCAGCCGAAAGAGGGATGGGGAGGAGCAGTACTTC
NA,TRBD1,TRBJ1-1,TRBV30,CAWSGETGTGAFF,TGTGCCTGGAGTGGAGAGACAGGGACCGGAGCTTTCTTT
NA,TRBD2,TRBJ2-2,TRBV11-1,CASSLMRGANTGELFF,TGTGCCAGCAGCTTGATGCGGGGGGCGAACACCGGGGAGCTGTTTTTT
NA,NA,TRBJ2-2,TRBV6-5,CASIRRANTGELFF,TGTGCCAGCATAAGGAGGGCGAACACCGGGGAGCTGTTTTTT
NA,NA,TRBJ2-3,TRBV7-9,CASSRHADTQYF,TGTGCCAGCAGCCGACACGCAGATACGCAGTATTTT
NA,NA,TRBJ1-5,TRBV10-3,CAISEGVQPQHF,TGTGCCATCAGTGAAGGGGTTCAGCCCCAGCATTTT